This TCR beta chain was found in a study of OX40 agonist ivuxolimab in advanced cancers. Broader study findings: Clonal expansion from baseline to week 6 occurred in both CD4+ and CD8+ T cells. Near-lowest levels of clonal expansion characterized partial responders at 0.1-3.0 mg/kg.

Measured with immunoSEQ multiplex PCR; TCRdb has only the in-frame clones, and not every one. This table holds 65,000 to 95,000 clones, 80% to 90% found once. This CDR3 comprises 13 residues. The V end was cut by 1 base, the J end by 8 bases, with 11 bases between. The V gene's germline CDR1 is SGHTA and CDR2 FQGNSA. To note about this clone: As yet, its antigen is unknown. Other DNA sequences of this sample code for an identical CDR3.

This TCR derives from an adult with an advanced solid tumor such as melanoma, head and neck, liver or kidney cancer. This specimen was CD4+ or CD8+ T cells sorted from blood, taken in a trial of the OX40 agonist ivuxolimab. The rearrangement joins TRBV7-2 to TRBJ1-2, with a tentative D call TRBD1 (5 bases). The CDR3 is CASSLGGRQGYTF. As DNA, the CDR3 is TGTGCCAGCAGCTTAGGGGGGAGACAGGGCTACACCTTC. The full variable domain, its missing parts supplied by reference TRBV7-2 and TRBJ1-2, is GAGVSQSPSNKVTEKGKDVELRCDPISGHTALYWYRQSLGQGLEFLIYFQGNSAPDKSGLPSDRFSAERTGGSVSTLTIQRTQQEDSAVYLCASSLGGRQGYTFGSGTRLTVV.